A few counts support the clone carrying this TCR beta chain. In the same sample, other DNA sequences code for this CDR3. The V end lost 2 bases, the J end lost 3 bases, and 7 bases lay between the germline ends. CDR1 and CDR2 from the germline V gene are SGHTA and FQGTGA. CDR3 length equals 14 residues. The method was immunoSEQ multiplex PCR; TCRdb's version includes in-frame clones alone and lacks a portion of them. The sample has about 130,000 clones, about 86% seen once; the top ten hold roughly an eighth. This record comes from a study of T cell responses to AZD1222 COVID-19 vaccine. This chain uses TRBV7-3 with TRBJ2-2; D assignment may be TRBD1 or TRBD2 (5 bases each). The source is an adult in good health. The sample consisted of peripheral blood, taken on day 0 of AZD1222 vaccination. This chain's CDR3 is CASSLRGDTGELFF. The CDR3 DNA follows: TGTGCCAGCAGCTTACGAGGGGACACCGGGGAGCTGTTTTTT.